This T cell receptor beta chain was observed in a study of blood T cell repertoires in COVID-19 (dated by TCRdb to the early 2020s). In terms of the full investigation: Samples covering the acute and convalescent phases of COVID-19 were provided by collaborators in the United States, Italy and Spain. The material from the prospective study consisted of cDNA or gDNA derived from T cells, B-cell-depleted T cells, or PBMCs. Deeply sampled blood TCRbeta repertoires from subjects exposed to, actively infected with, or recovered from COVID-19 were included in the dataset. The repertoires were released in a freely available public database meant as a resource for research on the immune response to SARS-CoV-2. Samples came from the ongoing ImmuneRACE study (first 160 participants) plus 1,254 subjects from 6 global collaborators. A de-identified subject ID, COVID-19 status, age in years and sex were almost always included in the sample metadata. HLA class I and class II types, where available, came from metadata supplied by the sample provider rather than from assay-based typing. The paper's findings and limits, for the study overall: Clinical and demographic metadata were provided uncurated, with the amount varying by source and participant.

Notes on this clone: Its antigen specificity is not known. Base qualities were left out, and no much larger clone turns up one base away.

Per the germline V gene, MNHEY is the CDR1 and SVGEGT is the CDR2. The CDR3 numbers 14 residues from cysteine through phenylalanine. Only the CDR3 DNA is retained, 42 bases long and in frame from the first base. Trimming removed 2 bases from V and 2 bases from J, leaving 10 bases between the germline ends. TCRbeta CDR3 regions were amplified from genomic DNA by means of the immunoSEQ Assay, a bias-controlled multiplex PCR. The authors' pipeline ran thus. Within the assay, amplification of reference gene primers was used to estimate how many nucleated cells each sample contained. To quantify the absolute abundance of each unique TCRbeta CDR3 rearrangement, sequence reads were collapsed and filtered. For each sample, productive Simpson clonality was calculated as the square root of Simpson's diversity index over productive rearrangements. In TCRdb, the immuneACCESS table is reduced to in-frame sequences with V and J assigned. These tables do not hold every clone; where another copy was compared, an unresolved V gene accounts for under half, and the others remain unexplained. The V and J calls and clone size come from that table; D and trimming were worked out from the DNA. This sample comprises roughly 200,000 clones, roughly 89% of them detected only once. 2% to 2.5% of the sample is in the top ten clones.

Participants in the prospective study were enrolled through a virtual design, were aged roughly 18 to 100 years, and lived in roughly 24 United States geographic areas. To assign participants to cohorts, the prospective study relied on clinical history that participants themselves reported in a screening survey and a study questionnaire. Each participant in the prospective study had whole blood, serum and a nasopharyngeal or oropharyngeal swab collected by mobile phlebotomists. Prospective study participants could optionally give additional blood draws and questionnaires over an approximately two-month period. Prospective study blood samples were shipped either frozen or at room temperature before DNA extraction.

The TCR originated in a woman aged 40 to 50 with acute COVID-19. Sequencing used PBMCs or T cells enriched from blood (not recorded which). This sequence uses TRBV6-2 or TRBV6-3 and TRBJ2-7; TRBD1 is a weak D gene call, 5 bases matching. The nucleotide sequence reads TGTGCCAGCAGTTACGGTGTCAGGGCCTACGAGCAGTACTTC. Its amino acids are CASSYGVRAYEQYF.